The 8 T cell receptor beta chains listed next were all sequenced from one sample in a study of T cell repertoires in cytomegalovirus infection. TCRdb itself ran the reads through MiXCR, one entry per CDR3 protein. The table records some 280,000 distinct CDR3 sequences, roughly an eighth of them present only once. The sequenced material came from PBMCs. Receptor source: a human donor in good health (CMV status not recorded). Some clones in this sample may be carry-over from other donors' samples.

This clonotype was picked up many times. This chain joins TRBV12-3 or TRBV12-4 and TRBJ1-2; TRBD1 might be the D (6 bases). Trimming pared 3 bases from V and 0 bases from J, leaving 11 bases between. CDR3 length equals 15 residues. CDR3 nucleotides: TGTGCCAGCAGTTTTTCCCAGGGGACTAACTATGGCTACACCTTC. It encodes CASSFSQGTNYGYTF.

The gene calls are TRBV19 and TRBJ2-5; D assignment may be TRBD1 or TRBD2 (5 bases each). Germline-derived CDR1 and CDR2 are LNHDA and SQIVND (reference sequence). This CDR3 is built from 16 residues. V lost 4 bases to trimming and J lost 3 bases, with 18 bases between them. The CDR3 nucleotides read TGTGCCAGTAGTAGTAACTCGGGACCCCCAGAAGAGACCCAGTACTTC. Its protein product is CASSSNSGPPEETQYF. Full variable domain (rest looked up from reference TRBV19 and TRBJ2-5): DGGITQSPKYLFRKEGQNVTLSCEQNLNHDAMYWYRQDPGQGLRLIYYSQIVNDFQKGDIAEGYSVSREKKESFPLTVTSAQKNPTAFYLCASSSNSGPPEETQYFGPGTRLLVL.

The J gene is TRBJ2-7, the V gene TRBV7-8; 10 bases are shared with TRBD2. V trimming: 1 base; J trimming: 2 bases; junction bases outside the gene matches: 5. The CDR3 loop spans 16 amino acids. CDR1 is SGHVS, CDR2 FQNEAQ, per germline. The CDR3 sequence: CASSLGGLAIPYEQYF. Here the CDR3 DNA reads TGTGCCAGCAGCTTAGGGGGACTAGCGATCCCCTACGAGCAGTACTTC.

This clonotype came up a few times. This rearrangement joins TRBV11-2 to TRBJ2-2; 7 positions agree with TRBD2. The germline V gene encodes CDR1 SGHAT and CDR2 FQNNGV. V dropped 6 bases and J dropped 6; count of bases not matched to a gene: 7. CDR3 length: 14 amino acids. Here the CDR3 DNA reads TGTGCCAGCAGGTCCTATCGGGGGGCCGGGGAGCTGTTTTTT. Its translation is CASRSYRGAGELFF.

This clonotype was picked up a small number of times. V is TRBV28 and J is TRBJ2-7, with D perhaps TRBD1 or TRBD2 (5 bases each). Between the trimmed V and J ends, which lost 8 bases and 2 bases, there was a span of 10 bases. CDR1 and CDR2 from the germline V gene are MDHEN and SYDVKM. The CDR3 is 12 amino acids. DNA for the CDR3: TGTGCCAGCCGGGACCCAGCCTACGAGCAGTACTTC. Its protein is CASRDPAYEQYF.

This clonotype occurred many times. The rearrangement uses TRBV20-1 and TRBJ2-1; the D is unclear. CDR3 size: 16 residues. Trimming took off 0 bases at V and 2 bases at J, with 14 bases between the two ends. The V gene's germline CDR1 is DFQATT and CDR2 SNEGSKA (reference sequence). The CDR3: CSARDLDGQPYNEQFF. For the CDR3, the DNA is TGCAGTGCTAGAGATCTAGACGGCCAGCCCTACAATGAGCAGTTCTTC.

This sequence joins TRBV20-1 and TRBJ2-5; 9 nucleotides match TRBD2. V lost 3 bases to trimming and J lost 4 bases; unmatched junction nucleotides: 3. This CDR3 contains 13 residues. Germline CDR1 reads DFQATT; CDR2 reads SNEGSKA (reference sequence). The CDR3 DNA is TGCAGTGCTAGCGCGGGAGGGGGAGAGACCCAGTACTTC. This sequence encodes CSASAGGGETQYF.

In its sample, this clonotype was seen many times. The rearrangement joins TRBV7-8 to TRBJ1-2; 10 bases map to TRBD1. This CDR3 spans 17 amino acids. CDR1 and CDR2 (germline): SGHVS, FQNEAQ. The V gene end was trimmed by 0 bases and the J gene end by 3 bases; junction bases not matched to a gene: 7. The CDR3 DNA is TGTGCCAGCAGCTTAGCGGCCCCGGGACAGGGGTACTATGGCTACACCTTC. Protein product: CASSLAAPGQGYYGYTF.